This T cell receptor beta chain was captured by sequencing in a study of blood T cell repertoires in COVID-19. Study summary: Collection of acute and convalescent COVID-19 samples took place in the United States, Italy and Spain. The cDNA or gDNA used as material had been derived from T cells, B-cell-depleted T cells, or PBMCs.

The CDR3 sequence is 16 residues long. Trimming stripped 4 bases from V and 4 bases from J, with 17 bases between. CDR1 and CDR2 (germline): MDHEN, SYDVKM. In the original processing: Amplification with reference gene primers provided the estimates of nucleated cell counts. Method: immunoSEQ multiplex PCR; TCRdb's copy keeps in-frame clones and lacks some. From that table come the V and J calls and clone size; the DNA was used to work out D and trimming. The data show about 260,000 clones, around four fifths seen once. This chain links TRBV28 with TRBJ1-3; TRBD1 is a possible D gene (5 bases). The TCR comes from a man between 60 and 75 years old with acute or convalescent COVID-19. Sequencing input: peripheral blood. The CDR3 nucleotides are TGTGCCAGCAGTTCCCCCGGGGGGGGTTTCGGAAACACCATATATTTT. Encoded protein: CASSSPGGGFGNTIYF.